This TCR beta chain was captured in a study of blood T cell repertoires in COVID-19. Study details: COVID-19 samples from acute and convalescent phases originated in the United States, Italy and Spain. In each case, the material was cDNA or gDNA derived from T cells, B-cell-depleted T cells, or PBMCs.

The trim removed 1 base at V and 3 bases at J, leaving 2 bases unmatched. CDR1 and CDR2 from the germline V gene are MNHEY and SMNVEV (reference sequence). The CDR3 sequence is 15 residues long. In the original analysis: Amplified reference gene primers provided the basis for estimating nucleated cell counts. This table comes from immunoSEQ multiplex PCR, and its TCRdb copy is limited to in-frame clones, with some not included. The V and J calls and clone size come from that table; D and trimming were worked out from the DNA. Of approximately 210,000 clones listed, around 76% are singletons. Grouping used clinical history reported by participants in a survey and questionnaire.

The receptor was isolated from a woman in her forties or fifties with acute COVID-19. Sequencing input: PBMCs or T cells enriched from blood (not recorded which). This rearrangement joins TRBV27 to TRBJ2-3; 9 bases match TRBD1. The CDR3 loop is CASSLWDRVTDTQYF. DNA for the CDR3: TGTGCCAGCAGTTTATGGGACAGGGTGACAGATACGCAGTATTTT.